This T cell receptor beta chain is from a study of cytomegalovirus exposure and HLA in healthy donors. General study results and limits: Usually a TCR sequence was rare, but some public TCRs were found in many donors.

Points on this clone: The antigen remains undetermined.

PCR amplification relied on 60 Vbeta primers (plus 13 Jbeta primers). TCRdb keeps only in-frame clones here, not all; method: immunoSEQ multiplex PCR. Among about 160,000 clones listed, approximately 79% were seen once. The germline V gene encodes CDR1 SGHVS and CDR2 FNYEAQ. This CDR3 is built from 14 residues. After removal of 7 bases from V and 5 bases from J, the junction contained 7 bases not matched to a gene. The TCR comes from a man between 40 and 49 years old in good health and CMV-seropositive. The genes are TRBV7-6 and TRBJ2-5; TRBD1 matches at 10 bases. The sequencing input was PBMCs. The CDR3 DNA follows: TGTGCCAGCACCCGGACAGGGGGATGGGAGACCCAGTACTTC. Translating gives CASTRTGGWETQYF. The entire variable domain, with the rest obtained from reference TRBV7-6 and TRBJ2-5, is as follows: GAGVSQSPRYKVTKRGQDVALRCDPISGHVSLYWYRQALGQGPEFLTYFNYEAQQDKSGLPNDRFSAERPEGSISTLTIQRTEQRDSAMYRCASTRTGGWETQYFGPGTRLLVL.